The 10 T cell receptor beta chains below come from one sample, sequenced in a study of identical twins. From the 5' RACE reads, TCRdb called clonotypes with MiXCR, one entry per CDR3 protein. The table lists a few hundred thousand distinct CDR3 sequences, over 9.5% of them singletons, with 4% in the top ten. The same data also contributed to another study, on yellow fever vaccine responses in identical twins.

The sample was memory (CD45RO+) T cells sorted from blood. Receptors originate from a woman aged 18-30 years in good health.

This clonotype was recorded a few times. The V and J genes are TRBV7-2 and TRBJ1-6; D ambiguous. V shed 1 base and J shed 18 bases, with 16 bases lying between them. This CDR3 is 13 amino acids long. Germline CDR1 and CDR2: SGHTA and FQGNSA. Here the CDR3 reads CASSLVGDSRNHF. CDR3 sequence (DNA): TGTGCCAGCAGCTTAGTTGGTGATTCACGCAACCACTTT.

This rearrangement joins TRBV7-2 to TRBJ1-5; D gene uncertain. This CDR3 region has 17 residues. V was clipped by 5 bases and J by 7 bases, with 24 bases between them. In germline, CDR1 is SGHTA, CDR2 FQGNSA. CDR3 protein: CASSPARGLGSGQPQHF. DNA for the CDR3: TGTGCCAGCAGCCCTGCGAGAGGCCTCGGAAGCGGACAGCCCCAGCATTTT. Full variable domain (missing parts from reference TRBV7-2 and TRBJ1-5): GAGVSQSPSNKVTEKGKDVELRCDPISGHTALYWYRQSLGQGLEFLIYFQGNSAPDKSGLPSDRFSAERTGGSVSTLTIQRTQQEDSAVYLCASSPARGLGSGQPQHFGDGTRLSIL.

This chain connects TRBV10-3 to TRBJ2-6; D is possibly TRBD1 or TRBD2 (6 bases each). The CDR3 covers 18 residues. Germline loops: CDR1 ENHRY, CDR2 SYGVKD. V was cut by 0 bases and J by 0 bases, with 12 bases left in between. CDR3 in amino acids: CAISESKGGVSGANVLTF. The CDR3 coding sequence is TGTGCCATCAGTGAGTCGAAGGGGGGAGTCTCTGGGGCCAACGTCCTGACTTTC.

At least ten counts were recorded for this clonotype. The rearrangement links TRBV5-1 to TRBJ2-2, with D possibly being TRBD1 (6 bases). This CDR3 is built from 16 residues. V was pared by 3 bases and J by 2 bases, with 14 bases between. Germline assignment: CDR1 SGHRS and CDR2 YFSETQ. CDR3: CASSWITGTNTGELFF. In DNA, the CDR3 is TGCGCCAGCAGCTGGATAACCGGGACAAACACCGGGGAGCTGTTTTTT.

The V call is TRBV6-1, the J call TRBJ1-2; weak D call: TRBD1 (6 bases). Trimming took off 8 bases at V and 1 base at J, with 11 bases between the two ends. CDR1 is MNHNS and CDR2 is SASEGT in the germline V gene. This CDR3 spans 13 amino acids. Here the CDR3 DNA reads TGTGCCAGCCTCGACAGGCTTAACTATGGCTACACCTTC. Protein: CASLDRLNYGYTF.

The chain recombines TRBV20-1 with TRBJ1-1; 7 positions agree with TRBD1. Germline trimming cut 6 bases from V and 2 bases from J; bases unmatched to any gene: 12. This CDR3 is built from 15 residues. Germline lookup yields CDR1 DFQATT and CDR2 SNEGSKA (reference sequence). CDR3 DNA: TGCAGTGCCCCACCCCCGGACAGGTTCAACACTGAAGCTTTCTTT. It translates to CSAPPPDRFNTEAFF.

This clonotype turned up a few times. The chain recombines TRBV7-2 with TRBJ2-3; 13 bases are shared with TRBD2. Losses at the gene ends were 2 bases for V and 8 bases for J; bases not matched to a gene: 7. This CDR3 region has 16 residues. The germline V gene has CDR1 SGHTA and CDR2 FQGNSA. The CDR3 DNA reads TGTGCCAGCAGCTTAATGACTAGCGGGGGGAGGGGTACGCAGTATTTT. It yields the protein CASSLMTSGGRGTQYF.

The chain uses TRBV20-1 and TRBJ1-4; TRBD1 aligns across 9 bases. This CDR3 contains 14 residues. The trim removed 0 bases at V and 8 bases at J, leaving 4 bases unmatched. Germline V gives CDR1 DFQATT, CDR2 SNEGSKA (reference sequence). CDR3: CSARDGTGSEKLFF. CDR3 sequence (DNA): TGCAGTGCTAGAGATGGGACAGGGTCAGAAAAACTGTTTTTT.

This sequence joins TRBV7-9 and TRBJ1-2; TRBD1 matches 8 bases. This CDR3 contains 17 residues. With V trimmed by 0 bases and J by 6 bases, 12 bases remained unmatched. In germline, CDR1 is SEHNR, CDR2 FQNEAQ (reference sequence). For the CDR3, the DNA is TGTGCCAGCAGCTTAGCGGTTGGCACACCGGGACAGGATGGCTACACCTTC. Protein product: CASSLAVGTPGQDGYTF. Supplemented by reference TRBV7-9 and TRBJ1-2, the full variable domain reads DTGVSQNPRHKITKRGQNVTFRCDPISEHNRLYWYRQTLGQGPEFLTYFQNEAQLEKSRLLSDRFSAERPKGSFSTLEIQRTEQGDSAMYLCASSLAVGTPGQDGYTFGSGTRLTVV.

This clonotype showed up many times. This sequence joins TRBV29-1 and TRBJ1-4; D unclear. V lost 5 bases and J lost 6, with 16 bases in between. Germline lookup yields CDR1 SQVTM and CDR2 ANQGSEA. This CDR3 has 14 amino acids. The CDR3 here is CSVPLGEDYEKLFF. CDR3 bases: TGCAGCGTTCCCTTAGGCGAGGATTATGAAAAACTGTTTTTT.